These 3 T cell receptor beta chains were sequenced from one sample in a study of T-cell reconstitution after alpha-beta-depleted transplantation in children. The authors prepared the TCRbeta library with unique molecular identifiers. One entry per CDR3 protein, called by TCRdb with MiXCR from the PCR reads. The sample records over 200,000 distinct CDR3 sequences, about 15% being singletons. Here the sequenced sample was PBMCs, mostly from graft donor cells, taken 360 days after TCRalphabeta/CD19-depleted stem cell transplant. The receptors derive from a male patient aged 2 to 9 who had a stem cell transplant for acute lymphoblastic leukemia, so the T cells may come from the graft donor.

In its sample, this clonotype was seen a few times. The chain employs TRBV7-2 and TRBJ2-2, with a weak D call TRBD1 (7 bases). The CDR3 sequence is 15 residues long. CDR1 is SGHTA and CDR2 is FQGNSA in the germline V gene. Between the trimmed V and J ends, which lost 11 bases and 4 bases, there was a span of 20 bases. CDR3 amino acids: CAGARGTARTGELFF. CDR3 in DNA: TGTGCCGGGGCCCGGGGGACAGCCCGCACCGGGGAGCTGTTTTTT.

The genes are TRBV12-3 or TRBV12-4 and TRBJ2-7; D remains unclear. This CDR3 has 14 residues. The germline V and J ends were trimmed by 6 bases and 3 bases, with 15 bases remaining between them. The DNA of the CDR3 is TGTGCCAGCAGCTTTGGACGGGCGGACTACGAGCAGTACTTC. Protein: CASSFGRADYEQYF.

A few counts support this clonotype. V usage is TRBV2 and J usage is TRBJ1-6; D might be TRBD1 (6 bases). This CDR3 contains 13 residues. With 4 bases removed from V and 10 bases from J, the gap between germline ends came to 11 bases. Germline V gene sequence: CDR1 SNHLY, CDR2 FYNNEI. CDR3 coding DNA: TGTGCCAGCAGTGCGGGGGCTTGGTCACCCCTCCACTTT. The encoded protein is CASSAGAWSPLHF.